The clone carrying this T cell receptor (beta chain) was recorded at least ten times. What it binds is not known. Reasons for excluding patients were uncontrolled infection, other autoimmune disease, pregnancy or lactation. TCR beta CDR3 region amplification was performed from RNA transcripts. The HTBI primer set was used in a first-round RT-PCR of the TCR CDR3. TCRdb called the multiplex PCR reads again in MiXCR, with one record for every CDR3 protein. The table includes 200,000 to 300,000 distinct CDR3 sequences, approximately 25% detected once. This CDR3 spans 14 amino acids. With 5 bases clipped from V and 2 bases from J, the junction kept 4 bases outside the gene matches. CDR1 is GTSNPN, CDR2 SVGIG, per germline (reference sequence). This entry comes from a study of T cells in Graves' hyperthyroidism and ophthalmopathy. In the study overall: Peripheral blood collection took place at initial diagnosis, before any treatment.

Study-level points and caveats: Progression to ophthalmopathy was predicted a median of about 6.6 months early. Most expanded thyroid clonotypes above 0.001 recurred in blood.

The rearrangement joins TRBV30 to TRBJ1-5, with TRBD1 matching 9 bases. The sample was blood. The TCR was taken from a woman aged 40 to 50 with Graves' ophthalmopathy. CDR3 DNA sequence: TGTGCCTGGGGGACAGGGCTAGGCAATCAGCCCCAGCATTTT. Protein product: CAWGTGLGNQPQHF.